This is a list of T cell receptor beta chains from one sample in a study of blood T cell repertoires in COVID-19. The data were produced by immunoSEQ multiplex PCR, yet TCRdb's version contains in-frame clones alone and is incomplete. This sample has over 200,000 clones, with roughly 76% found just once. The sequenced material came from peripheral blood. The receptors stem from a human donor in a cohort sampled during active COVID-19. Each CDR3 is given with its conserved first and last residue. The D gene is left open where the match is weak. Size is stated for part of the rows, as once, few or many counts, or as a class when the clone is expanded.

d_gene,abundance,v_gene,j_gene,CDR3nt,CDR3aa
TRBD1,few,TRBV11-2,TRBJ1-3,TGTGCCAGCAGCTTGACAGGGGCAAATGGAAACACCATATATTTT,CASSLTGANGNTIYF
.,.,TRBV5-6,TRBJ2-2,TGTGCCAGCAGCCAAGTTACTAGTTATTCCGGGGAGCTGTTTTTT,CASSQVTSYSGELFF
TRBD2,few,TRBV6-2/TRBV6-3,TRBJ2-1,TGTGCCAGCAGTTACAAGTTGGACGGGGGGATCCCCTACAATGAGCAGTTCTTC,CASSYKLDGGIPYNEQFF
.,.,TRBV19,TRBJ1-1,TGTGCCAGTAGTATAGCGTCGAACACTGAAGCTTTCTTT,CASSIASNTEAFF
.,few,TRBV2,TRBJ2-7,TGTGCCAGCAAAAAGGCGGGGCTCCAGGGAGCCGAGCAGTACTTC,CASKKAGLQGAEQYF
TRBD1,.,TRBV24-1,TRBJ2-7,TGTGCCACGGGACAGAGCTCCTACGAGCAGTACTTC,CATGQSSYEQYF
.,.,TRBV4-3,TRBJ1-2,TGCGCCTCGAAGACGAAAACCGGGACATCAACCCACTACACCTTC,CASKTKTGTSTHYTF
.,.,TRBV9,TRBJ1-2,TGTGCCAGCAGCGTAGCCCAGGGTGGTGGCTACACCTTC,CASSVAQGGGYTF
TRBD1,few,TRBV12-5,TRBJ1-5,TGTGCTAGTGGCTACGACCCGGGACAGGGTCGGGGCAATCAGCCCCAGCATTTT,CASGYDPGQGRGNQPQHF
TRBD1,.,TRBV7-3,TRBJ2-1,TGTGCCAGCAGCTTAAGCCAGGGGGCGTTGAATGAGCAGTTCTTC,CASSLSQGALNEQFF
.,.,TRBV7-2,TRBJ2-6,TGTGCTATCAGGCGGGCTGGGGCCAACGTCCTGACTTTC,CAIRRAGANVLTF
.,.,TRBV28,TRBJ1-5,TGTGCCAGCAGCCTCAGGGGAAGGAGCAATCAGCCCCAGCATTTT,CASSLRGRSNQPQHF
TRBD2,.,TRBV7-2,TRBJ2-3,TGTGCCAGCAGCCTTTGGACTAGCGGGAGTGGCGATACGCAGTATTTT,CASSLWTSGSGDTQYF
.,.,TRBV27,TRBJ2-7,TGTGCCAGCAGTTTATCGGGGGCCCACAGGGAGCAGTACTTC,CASSLSGAHREQYF
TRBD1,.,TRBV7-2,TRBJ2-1,TGTGCCAGCAGCTTGGCCGGGACAGTCAGCAATGAGCAGTTCTTC,CASSLAGTVSNEQFF
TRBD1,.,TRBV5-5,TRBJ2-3,TGTGCCAGCAGCTTGCCCGGGACAGTATCTAGCACAGATACGCAGTATTTT,CASSLPGTVSSTDTQYF
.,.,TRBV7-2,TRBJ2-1,TGTGCCAGCAGCTCAAGCGGAGGGATAAGGTACAATGAGCAGTTCTTC,CASSSSGGIRYNEQFF
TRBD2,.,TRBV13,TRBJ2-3,TGTGCCAGCAGCTTGAGAGGGACTAGCGGATTCACAGATACGCAGTATTTT,CASSLRGTSGFTDTQYF
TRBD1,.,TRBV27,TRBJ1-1,TGTGCCAGCAGAACAGGACAGGGGGCTGTTCGAGCTTTCTTT,CASRTGQGAVRAFF
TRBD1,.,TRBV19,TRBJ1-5,TGTGCCAGTAGAAGAACAGGGGCAGGCAATCAGCCCCAGCATTTT,CASRRTGAGNQPQHF
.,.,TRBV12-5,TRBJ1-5,TGTGCTAGTGGTTTGGGAGGGGACTCGCCCCAGCATTTT,CASGLGGDSPQHF
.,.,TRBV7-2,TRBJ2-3,TGTGCCAGCAGCTTCTCCACTAGTCTCAGCACAGATACGCAGTATTTT,CASSFSTSLSTDTQYF
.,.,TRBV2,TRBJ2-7,TGTGCCAGCAGTGAAATGGCATCCAGCTCCTACGAGCAGTACTTC,CASSEMASSSYEQYF
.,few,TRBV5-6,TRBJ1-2,TGTGCCAGCACCGCAGGGGCCGGCTTCTACACCTTC,CASTAGAGFYTF
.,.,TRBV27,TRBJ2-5,TGTGCCAGCAGTTTACGACCACAGGGCAAAGAGACCCAGTACTTC,CASSLRPQGKETQYF
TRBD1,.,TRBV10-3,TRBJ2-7,TGTGCCATCAGTGAGTCGATGGGACAGGCCTACGAGCAGTACTTC,CAISESMGQAYEQYF
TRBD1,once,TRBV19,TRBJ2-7,TGTGCCAGTAGTGACCCGGGACAGGGCACCTACGAGCAGTACTTC,CASSDPGQGTYEQYF
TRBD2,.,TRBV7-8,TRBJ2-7,TGTGCCAGCAGCCTAAGACTAGCGGGAGCTTCATTC,CASSLRLAGASF
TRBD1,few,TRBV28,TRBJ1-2,TGTGCCAGCAGTTTCTGGCAGGGGGGTAGGGGCTATGGCTACACCTTC,CASSFWQGGRGYGYTF
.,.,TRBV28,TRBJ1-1,TGTGCCAGCAGTTTAGAATCCAGGGGCACTGAAGCTTTCTTT,CASSLESRGTEAFF
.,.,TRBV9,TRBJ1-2,TGTGCCAGCAGCGTAGGGGTCGGCAGGGCGAATGGCTACACCTTC,CASSVGVGRANGYTF
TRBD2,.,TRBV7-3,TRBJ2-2,TGTGCCAGCAGCGGGACTAGCGGTATAGGGGAGCTGTTTTTT,CASSGTSGIGELFF
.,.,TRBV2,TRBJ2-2,TGTGCCAGCAGTCGGGACTGGGCGGGTACCGGGGAGCTGTTTTTT,CASSRDWAGTGELFF